Below are 14 T cell receptor beta chains sequenced from a single sample in a study of blood T cell repertoires in COVID-19. The repertoire was sequenced with immunoSEQ multiplex PCR; TCRdb's copy has only in-frame clones and lacks some. The table includes approximately 150,000 clones, roughly 88% detected once. The sample was peripheral blood. The receptors were gathered from a woman aged 50 to 60 with acute or convalescent COVID-19.

This chain connects TRBV7-3 to TRBJ2-1; 9 bases map to TRBD1. Germline lookup yields CDR1 SGHTA and CDR2 FQGTGA. This CDR3 comprises 15 residues. The J segment lost 2 bases and the V segment lost 4 bases, leaving 3 bases of the junction unmatched. The CDR3 DNA follows: TGTGCCAGCAGCTGGGGACAGGGCCCCTACAATGAGCAGTTCTTC. Translated, it gives CASSWGQGPYNEQFF.

The chain has TRBV7-2 and TRBJ2-7; D ambiguous. The CDR3 is 11 residues long. V lost 6 bases to trimming and J lost 0 bases, with 3 bases between them. Per germline, CDR1 SGHTA and CDR2 FQGNSA. This CDR3 is CASRSSYEQYF. Here the CDR3 DNA reads TGTGCCAGCAGGAGCTCCTACGAGCAGTACTTC.

This clone was seen a single time. The V and J genes are TRBV4-1 and TRBJ2-3; 7 bases match TRBD2. Per germline, CDR1 MGHRA and CDR2 YSYEKL. The CDR3 runs to 17 residues. Trimming cost V 0 bases and J 2 bases; bases outside gene matches: 8. The CDR3 is CASSQDHGGRVTDTQYF. CDR3 DNA sequence: TGCGCCAGCAGCCAAGACCATGGCGGGAGAGTCACAGATACGCAGTATTTT.

This chain links TRBV6-5 with TRBJ2-2; D remains unclear. This CDR3 spans 15 amino acids. CDR1 is MNHEY and CDR2 is SVGAGI in the germline V gene. Trimming left V 5 bases short and J 6 bases short, with 16 bases between. CDR3 region: CASSRTGVYPGELFF. The CDR3 DNA follows: TGTGCCAGCAGTAGAACCGGAGTATACCCCGGGGAGCTGTTTTTT.

The chain couples TRBV14 to TRBJ2-2, with D hard to call. CDR1 and CDR2 from the germline V gene are SGHDN and FVKESK. The V gene lost 1 base and the J gene lost 0 bases, with 9 bases spanning the gap. The CDR3 spans 16 residues. For the CDR3, the DNA is TGTGCCAGCAGCCAAGGAGTGCGAACGAACACCGGGGAGCTGTTTTTT. It codes for CASSQGVRTNTGELFF.

The V gene is TRBV6-6, the J gene TRBJ2-5; 11 nucleotides match TRBD1. Trimming took 7 bases from V and 4 from J; bases not matched to a gene: 8. The germline CDR1 and CDR2 sequences are MNHNY and SVGAGI (reference sequence). The CDR3 consists of 15 residues. CDR3 in amino acids: CASIPPGQGVETQYF. The CDR3 DNA sequence: TGTGCCAGCATTCCTCCGGGACAGGGGGTAGAGACCCAGTACTTC.

V is TRBV27 and J is TRBJ1-5, with unresolved D. This CDR3 contains 15 residues. In germline, CDR1 is MNHEY, CDR2 SMNVEV (reference sequence). V was shortened by 6 bases and J by 2 bases, with 14 bases between the two germline ends. The CDR3 here is CASSPPGPRNQPQHF. In DNA, the CDR3 is TGTGCCAGCAGCCCCCCGGGTCCCCGCAATCAGCCCCAGCATTTT.

The chain is built from TRBV19 and TRBJ1-1; D perhaps matches TRBD1 (5 bases). V was clipped by 5 bases and J by 3 bases, with 10 bases between them. Germline V CDR1 and CDR2: LNHDA, SQIVND (reference sequence). This CDR3 is 13 amino acids long. The CDR3 protein is CASSPGGDTEAFF. The CDR3, as DNA: TGTGCCAGTAGTCCCGGAGGGGACACTGAAGCTTTCTTT. The full variable domain, rest sourced from reference TRBV19 and TRBJ1-1, is DGGITQSPKYLFRKEGQNVTLSCEQNLNHDAMYWYRQDPGQGLRLIYYSQIVNDFQKGDIAEGYSVSREKKESFPLTVTSAQKNPTAFYLCASSPGGDTEAFFGQGTRLTVV.

The chain couples TRBV6-5 to TRBJ2-5; TRBD1 might be the D (8 bases). CDR1 MNHEY and CDR2 SVGAGI come from the germline V gene. V lost 6 bases to trimming and J lost 5 bases, with 13 bases between them. The CDR3 has 13 amino acids. CDR3 nucleotide sequence: TGTGCCAGCAGCCCACAGGGGGGGGAGACCCAGTACTTC. Amino acids: CASSPQGGETQYF.

The J gene is TRBJ1-5, the V gene TRBV5-5; 7 bases are shared with TRBD1. V was pared by 4 bases and J by 5 bases, with 15 bases of the junction left unmatched. Germline V gene data show CDR1 as SGHKS and CDR2 as YYEKEE (reference sequence). This CDR3 contains 17 residues. For the CDR3, the DNA is TGTGCCAGCAGCCCCGGGACAGCTGGAGGGGGATATCAGCCCCAGCATTTT. It is translated as CASSPGTAGGGYQPQHF.

The CDR3 DNA sequence: TGTGCCAGCAGCCCGGGACAGGGGGCGGCTAATGAAAAACTGTTTTTT. It translates to CASSPGQGAANEKLFF. The chain joins TRBV7-9 to TRBJ1-4; TRBD1 matches 12 bases. The germline V gene has CDR1 SEHNR and CDR2 FQNEAQ (reference sequence). The ends lost 5 bases at V and 3 bases at J; junction bases unmatched: 4. This CDR3 is built from 16 residues.

V usage is TRBV7-8 and J usage is TRBJ1-5; D gene unclear. The CDR3 runs 13 residues. Trimming left V 0 bases short and J 5 bases short, with 5 bases between. Germline V gene lookup returns CDR1 SGHVS and CDR2 FQNEAQ. DNA for the CDR3: TGTGCCAGCAGCTTAGCCGGAGATCAGCCCCAGCATTTT. Its translation is CASSLAGDQPQHF.

The chain has TRBV28 and TRBJ2-3; D gene ambiguous. This CDR3 has 16 residues. CDR1 is MDHEN, CDR2 SYDVKM, per germline. Deletions cut 5 bases from V and 5 bases from J, with 20 bases between. For the CDR3, the DNA is TGTGCCAGCAGTACATCCGATACATATAGAGGAGATACGCAGTATTTT. This codes for CASSTSDTYRGDTQYF.

Concerning this clone itself: This sample includes further DNA sequences coding for the same CDR3. The rearrangement joins TRBV6-5 to TRBJ2-1; maybe TRBD2 (5 bases). The germline CDR1 and CDR2 sequences are MNHEY and SVGAGI. This CDR3 comprises 15 residues. The ends were cut back, 6 bases at V and 0 bases at J, with 12 bases in the middle. CDR3 in amino acids: CASSRTFSSYNEQFF. CDR3 nucleotide sequence: TGTGCCAGCAGCCGGACTTTCAGCTCCTACAATGAGCAGTTCTTC.